This T cell receptor beta chain was captured by sequencing in a study of blood T cell repertoires in COVID-19. The CDR3 covers 13 residues. Germline V gene data show CDR1 as LNHDA and CDR2 as SQIVND (reference sequence). Trimming took off 7 bases at V and 2 bases at J, with 11 bases between the two ends. The protocol was immunoSEQ multiplex PCR, while the TCRdb copy is restricted to in-frame clones and leaves out a portion. The sample shows more than 300,000 clones, 75% to 90% of them seen only once. Two negative PCRs, clearance, or symptom resolution had been documented for recovered Cohort 3 donors.

The sequence came from a woman between 45 and 60 years old who had recovered from COVID-19. Specimen: PBMCs or T cells enriched from blood (not recorded which). The chain joins TRBV19 to TRBJ1-2, with unresolved D. The CDR3 bases are TGTGCCAGTAAACCATTCGAGAACTATGGCTACACCTTC. It is translated as CASKPFENYGYTF.